This TCR beta chain comes out of a study of T-cell memory formation after mild COVID-19. MiXCR, run by TCRdb on the 5' RACE reads, gives a single entry per CDR3 protein. This table has 250,000 or so distinct CDR3 sequences, approximately 19% appearing once. V shed 0 bases and J shed 5 bases, with 19 bases lying between them. The germline V gene has CDR1 LNHNV and CDR2 YYDKDF (reference sequence). CDR3 length: 17 residues. General observations from the study: Researchers report contracting CD4+ clones mostly in CM and EM, with CD8+ clones in EMRA. The appearance of some responding clones in pre-infection memory suggested that cross-reactive memory joined.

Concerning this clonotype itself: Its antigen is still unknown.

The sample taken for sequencing was PBMCs or a T cell subset sorted from them (not recorded which). V is TRBV15 and J is TRBJ2-5, with D perhaps TRBD1 or TRBD2 (6 bases each). This TCR derives from a man aged 18 to 35 who had mild COVID-19 (a few samples of this study predate the infection). Cell type and time point are not known. The CDR3 region is CATSRDLLRGPGETQYF. The CDR3 DNA is TGTGCCACCAGCAGAGATCTTCTCCGGGGGCCGGGGGAGACCCAGTACTTC.